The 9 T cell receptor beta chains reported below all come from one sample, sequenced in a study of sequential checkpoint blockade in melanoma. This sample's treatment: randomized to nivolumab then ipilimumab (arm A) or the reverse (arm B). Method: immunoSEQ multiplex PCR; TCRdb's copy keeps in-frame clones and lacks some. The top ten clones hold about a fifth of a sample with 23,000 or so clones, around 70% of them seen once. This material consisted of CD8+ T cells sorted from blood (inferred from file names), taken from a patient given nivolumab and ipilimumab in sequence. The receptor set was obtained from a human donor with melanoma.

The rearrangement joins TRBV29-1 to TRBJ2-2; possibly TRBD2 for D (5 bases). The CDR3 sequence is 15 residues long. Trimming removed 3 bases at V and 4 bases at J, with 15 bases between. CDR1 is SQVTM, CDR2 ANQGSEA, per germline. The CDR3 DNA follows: TGCAGCGTTGAGGACGGGCTACGGGGCACCGGGGAGCTGTTTTTT. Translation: CSVEDGLRGTGELFF.

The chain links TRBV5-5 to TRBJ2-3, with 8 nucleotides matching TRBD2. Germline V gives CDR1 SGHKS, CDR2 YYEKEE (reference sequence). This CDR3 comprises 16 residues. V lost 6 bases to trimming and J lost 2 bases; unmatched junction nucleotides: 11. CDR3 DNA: TGTGCCAGCACCACTTACGGGGGGGGCTACACAGATACGCAGTATTTT. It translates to CASTTYGGGYTDTQYF.

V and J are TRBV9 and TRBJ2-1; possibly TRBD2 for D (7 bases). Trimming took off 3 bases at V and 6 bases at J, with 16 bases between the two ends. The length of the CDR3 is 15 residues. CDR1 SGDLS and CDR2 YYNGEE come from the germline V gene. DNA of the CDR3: TGTGCCAGCAGCGCCCACGGGGGGCCCGGCAATGAGCAGTTCTTC. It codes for CASSAHGGPGNEQFF.

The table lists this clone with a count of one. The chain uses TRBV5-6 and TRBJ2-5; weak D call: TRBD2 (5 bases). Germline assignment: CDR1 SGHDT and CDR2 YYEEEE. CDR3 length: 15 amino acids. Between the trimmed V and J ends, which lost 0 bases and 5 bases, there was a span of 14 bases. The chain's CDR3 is CASSLASRGEETQYF. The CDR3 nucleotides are TGTGCCAGCAGCTTGGCGAGCCGGGGAGAGGAGACCCAGTACTTC.

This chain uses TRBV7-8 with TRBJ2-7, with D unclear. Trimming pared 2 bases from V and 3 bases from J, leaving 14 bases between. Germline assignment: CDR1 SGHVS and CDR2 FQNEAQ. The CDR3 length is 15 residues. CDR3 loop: CASSLLGASFYEQYF. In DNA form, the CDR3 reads TGTGCCAGCAGCTTACTTGGAGCCTCGTTCTACGAGCAGTACTTC.

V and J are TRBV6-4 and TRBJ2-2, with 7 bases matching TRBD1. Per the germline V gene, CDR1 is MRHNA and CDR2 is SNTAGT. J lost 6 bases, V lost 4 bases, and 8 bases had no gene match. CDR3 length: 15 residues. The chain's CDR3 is CASSGPGQVAGELFF. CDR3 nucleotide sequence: TGTGCCAGCAGTGGACCCGGACAGGTAGCCGGGGAGCTGTTTTTT.

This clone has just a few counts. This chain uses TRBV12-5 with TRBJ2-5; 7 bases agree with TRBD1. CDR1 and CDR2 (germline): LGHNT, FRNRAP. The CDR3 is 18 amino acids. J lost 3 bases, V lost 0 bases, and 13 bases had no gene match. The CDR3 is CASGLVRGSGTAKETQYF. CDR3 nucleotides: TGTGCTAGTGGTTTGGTACGTGGATCCGGGACAGCTAAAGAGACCCAGTACTTC.

The CDR3 DNA follows: TGTGCCAGCAGCTCGAGCAGACAGGCGGCTCAGCCCCAGCATTTT. It translates to CASSSSRQAAQPQHF. V usage is TRBV7-9 and J usage is TRBJ1-5; D perhaps matches TRBD1 (6 bases). V gave up 4 bases and J gave up 6 bases, with 16 bases separating them. The CDR3 runs to 15 residues. The V gene's germline CDR1 is SEHNR and CDR2 FQNEAQ (reference sequence). The complete variable domain, with remaining parts taken from reference TRBV7-9 and TRBJ1-5, reads DTGVSQNPRHKITKRGQNVTFRCDPISEHNRLYWYRQTLGQGPEFLTYFQNEAQLEKSRLLSDRFSAERPKGSFSTLEIQRTEQGDSAMYLCASSSSRQAAQPQHFGDGTRLSIL.

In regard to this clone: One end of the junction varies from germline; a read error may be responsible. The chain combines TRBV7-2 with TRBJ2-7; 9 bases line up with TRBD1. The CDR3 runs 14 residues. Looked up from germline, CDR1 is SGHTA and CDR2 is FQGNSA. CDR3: CASSSGTGPYEQYF. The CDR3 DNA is TGTGCCAGCAGCTCAGGGACAGGGCCCTATGAGCAGTACTTC.